This is a list of T cell receptor beta chains from one sample in a study of cytomegalovirus exposure and HLA in healthy donors. Repertoires were generated with immunoSEQ multiplex PCR, while TCRdb's copy carries only in-frame clones and drops some. The data show some 110,000 clones, with about two thirds seen just once and 2.5% to 3.5% held by the top ten. Sequencing input: PBMCs. Receptors originate from a female donor in good health and CMV-seronegative. Each CDR3 is given with its conserved first and last residue. The order of the fields is D gene, clone size, J gene, V gene, CDR3 DNA, CDR3 protein. D genes are given only for firm matches. Where a row states a size, it is once, few, many or the class of an expanded clone; other rows omit it.

.	.	TRBJ1-5	TRBV4-2	TGTGCCAGCAGCGTTTCTCTAGGGGCAGGCAATCAGCCCCAGCATTTT	CASSVSLGAGNQPQHF
.	few	TRBJ2-7	TRBV9	TGTGCCAGCAGCGTAGCAGGGTCGGGCGAGCAGTACTTC	CASSVAGSGEQYF
TRBD2	few	TRBJ2-1	TRBV29-1	TGCAGCGTTGGACTAGCGGGAGTTGGTCGTGAGCAGTTCTTC	CSVGLAGVGREQFF
.	.	TRBJ1-2	TRBV2	TGTGCCAGCAGTGAAGACAGGGCAGGGGGCTACACCTTC	CASSEDRAGGYTF
.	.	TRBJ2-7	TRBV28	TGTGCCAGCAGTATAAATATCCGGGAGAGGAGGGACTTC	CASSINIRERRDF
.	.	TRBJ2-3	TRBV30	TGTGCCTGGAGCGAGCCTTTAAGGAAACCGACAAACACAGATACGCAGTATTTT	CAWSEPLRKPTNTDTQYF
.	.	TRBJ1-2	TRBV5-1	TGCGCCAGCAGCTTGGCTGGGGCGCTTGGCTATGGCTACACCTTC	CASSLAGALGYGYTF
.	.	TRBJ2-7	TRBV30	TGTGCCTGGAGTGGGGGGCCCCCCGGGCAGTACTTC	CAWSGGPPGQYF
TRBD1	.	TRBJ2-5	TRBV6-5	TGTGCCAGCAACTCCGCGAAGGGGGCGGAGGAGACCCAGTACTTC	CASNSAKGAEETQYF
.	once	TRBJ2-1	TRBV5-1	TGCGCCAGCAGCTTGTCGACAGGCTCCAATGAGCAGTTCTTC	CASSLSTGSNEQFF
.	few	TRBJ2-7	TRBV7-9	TGTGCCATCTCCTGGCTGGAGCTAGGATCGTACGAGCAGTACTTC	CAISWLELGSYEQYF
TRBD2	few	TRBJ2-5	TRBV5-1	TGCGCCAGCAGCTGGGGACTAGCGGGAGGTGGTGAGACCCAGTACTTC	CASSWGLAGGGETQYF
TRBD2	few	TRBJ2-1	TRBV5-5	TGTGCCAGCAGCTTGTTAGCGGGATTAAGTTACAATGAGCAGTTCTTC	CASSLLAGLSYNEQFF
.	.	TRBJ2-1	TRBV7-8	TGTGCCAGCTACCTGACCCAGGCCGCTCCCGCTAATGAGCAGTTCTTC	CASYLTQAAPANEQFF
.	few	TRBJ1-6	TRBV27	TGTGCCAGCAGACTCCTGACCCTGGAGTCACCCCTCCACTTT	CASRLLTLESPLHF
.	.	TRBJ1-2	TRBV7-9	TGTGCCAGCAGCCCCGTGCGCGGGCGACTCTATGACTATGGCTACACCTTC	CASSPVRGRLYDYGYTF
TRBD2	.	TRBJ2-1	TRBV7-9	TGTGCCAGCAGCTCCCTGACTAGCGGGTATCGGCTTTACAATGAGCAGTTCTTC	CASSSLTSGYRLYNEQFF
TRBD2	few	TRBJ2-7	TRBV4-3	TGCGCCAGCAGCCAAGAAGCGGGAGGCAGGGAGCAGTACTTC	CASSQEAGGREQYF